These 11 T cell receptor beta chains originate from one sample sequenced in a study of shared clonotypes between healthy human individuals (dated by TCRdb to the early 2020s). Libraries came from the immunoSEQ multiplex PCR assay. Held by TCRdb, this immuneACCESS table contains in-frame sequences only and omits some clones. Under half of the omission traces to an unresolved V gene where checked; the cause of the rest is unknown. Recorded for this sample are roughly 1,800,000 clones; roughly 95% of them occurred a single time. 1.2% of the sample belongs to the ten largest clones. CD8 naive samples were CD45RO-negative cells positively selected for CCR7, giving a CD45RA+CCR7+ population that excluded TemRA cells. Sequences were obtained from naive CD8+ T cells sorted from blood. Sample cell subset or site, as interpreted from the label and publication: CD45RA+CCR7+. Every receptor here comes from a man younger than 30 in good health.

This clone was recorded once. The V and J genes are TRBV27 and TRBJ2-7; D might be TRBD1 (6 bases). Trimming left V 7 bases short and J 1 base short, with 20 bases between. The CDR3 sequence is 16 residues long. From germline, CDR1 is MNHEY and CDR2 SMNVEV (reference sequence). The CDR3 region is CASKSPPGVASYEQYF. CDR3 in DNA: TGTGCCAGCAAATCACCCCCAGGGGTTGCGTCCTACGAGCAGTACTTC.

This chain connects TRBV29-1 to TRBJ2-3; no definite D call. The CDR3 has 18 amino acids. Germline V lookup: CDR1 SQVTM, CDR2 ANQGSEA. Trimming pared 3 bases from V and 0 bases from J, leaving 22 bases between. Here the CDR3 reads CSVEGPSPSLTSTDTQYF. In DNA, the CDR3 is TGCAGCGTTGAGGGCCCCTCACCCTCCTTAACTAGCACAGATACGCAGTATTTT.

The chain employs TRBV19 and TRBJ2-7, with a possible D match to TRBD1 (5 bases). This CDR3 comprises 14 residues. Trimming took off 3 bases at V and 4 bases at J, with 13 bases between the two ends. Germline V gene sequence: CDR1 LNHDA, CDR2 SQIVND (reference sequence). This CDR3 is CASSMGLWLYEQYF. In nucleotides, the CDR3 is TGTGCCAGTAGTATGGGGCTGTGGTTGTACGAGCAGTACTTC.

V usage is TRBV15 and J usage is TRBJ1-5; no firm D call. The V end was cut by 8 bases, the J end by 1 base, with 12 bases between. CDR3 length equals 14 residues. In germline, CDR1 is LNHNV, CDR2 YYDKDF (reference sequence). The CDR3 DNA reads TGTGCCACCCGCGAGGAGGGAAGCAATCAGCCCCAGCATTTT. Amino acid sequence: CATREEGSNQPQHF. Supplemented by reference TRBV15 and TRBJ1-5, the full variable domain reads DAMVIQNPRYQVTQFGKPVTLSCSQTLNHNVMYWYQQKSSQAPKLLFHYYDKDFNNEADTPDNFQSRRPNTSFCFLDIRSPGLGDTAMYLCATREEGSNQPQHFGDGTRLSIL.

J is TRBJ2-7 and V is TRBV7-2; no reliable D call. V was cut by 3 bases and J by 2 bases, with 8 bases left in between. The germline gives CDR1 SGHTA, CDR2 FQGNSA. This CDR3 comprises 13 residues. CDR3 region: CASSFGSAYEQYF. The CDR3, as DNA: TGTGCCAGCAGCTTCGGGTCCGCCTACGAGCAGTACTTC.

The genes are TRBV6-5 and TRBJ1-1; tentatively, D is TRBD1 (6 bases). CDR1 is MNHEY, CDR2 SVGAGI, per germline. The V gene lost 2 bases and the J gene lost 10 bases, with 17 bases spanning the gap. This CDR3 is 14 amino acids long. CDR3 sequence reads: CASSYVEGEMVAFF. CDR3 nucleotide sequence: TGTGCCAGCAGTTACGTCGAGGGGGAAATGGTAGCTTTCTTT.

The V gene is TRBV5-6, the J gene TRBJ1-2; 9 bases are shared with TRBD1. The V segment lost 3 bases and the J segment 6 bases; nucleotides outside the gene matches: 3. Germline CDR1 SGHDT, CDR2 YYEEEE. The CDR3 totals 13 residues. The CDR3 nucleotides read TGTGCCAGCAGCTGGGACAGGGATAATGGCTACACCTTC. This gives the protein CASSWDRDNGYTF.

The J gene is TRBJ2-7, the V gene TRBV5-4, with 9 bases matching TRBD1. With V trimmed by 4 bases and J by 6 bases, 20 bases remained unmatched. The CDR3 is made up of 18 amino acids. The V gene's germline CDR1 is SGHNT and CDR2 YYREEE (reference sequence). The CDR3 DNA follows: TGTGCCAGCAGCGACCGGGACAGGGATCTAGCCTGGCCATTCGAGCAGTACTTC. The encoded protein is CASSDRDRDLAWPFEQYF.

The rearrangement links TRBV5-6 to TRBJ2-3; D is ambiguous. Germline values: CDR1 SGHDT, CDR2 YYEEEE. V lost 0 bases to trimming and J lost 5 bases, with 13 bases between them. This CDR3 has 15 residues. The CDR3 region has the DNA TGTGCCAGCAGCTTGGGATCGGGTATGGGAGATACGCAGTATTTT. Translated: CASSLGSGMGDTQYF.

Notes on this clone: Other DNA sequences of this sample code for an identical CDR3. This chain joins TRBV19 and TRBJ1-5; TRBD1 matches at 9 bases. This CDR3 contains 14 residues. From germline, CDR1 is LNHDA and CDR2 SQIVND (reference sequence). Losses at the gene ends were 3 bases for V and 6 bases for J; bases not matched to a gene: 3. CDR3 sequence (DNA): TGTGCCAGTAGTATCCGGGACAGGGCTCAGCCCCAGCATTTT. Translation gives CASSIRDRAQPQHF.

The chain combines TRBV2 with TRBJ1-6, with TRBD1 as a possible D gene (5 bases). Trimming left V 8 bases short and J 8 bases short, with 16 bases between. CDR3 length: 14 residues. Germline CDR1 SNHLY, CDR2 FYNNEI. CDR3 in DNA: TGTGCCAGCGCACAAGGAGGGGAATATTCACCCCTCCACTTT. Translating it yields CASAQGGEYSPLHF.